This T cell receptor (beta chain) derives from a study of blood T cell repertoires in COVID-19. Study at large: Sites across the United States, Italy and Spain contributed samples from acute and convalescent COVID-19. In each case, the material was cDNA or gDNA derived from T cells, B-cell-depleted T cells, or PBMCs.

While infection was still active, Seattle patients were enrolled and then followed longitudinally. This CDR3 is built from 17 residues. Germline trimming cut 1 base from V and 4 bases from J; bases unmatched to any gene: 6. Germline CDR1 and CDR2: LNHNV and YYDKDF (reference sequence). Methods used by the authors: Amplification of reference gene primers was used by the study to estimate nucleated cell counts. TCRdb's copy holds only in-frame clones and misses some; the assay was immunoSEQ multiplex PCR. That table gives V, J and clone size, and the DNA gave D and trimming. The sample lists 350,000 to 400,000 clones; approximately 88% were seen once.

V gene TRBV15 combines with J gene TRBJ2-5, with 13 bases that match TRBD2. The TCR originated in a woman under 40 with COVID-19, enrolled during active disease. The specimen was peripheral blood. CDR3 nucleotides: TGTGCCACCAGCAGAGCCGAACTAGCGGGGGGGCCAGAGACCCAGTACTTC. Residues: CATSRAELAGGPETQYF. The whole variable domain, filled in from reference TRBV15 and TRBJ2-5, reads DAMVIQNPRYQVTQFGKPVTLSCSQTLNHNVMYWYQQKSSQAPKLLFHYYDKDFNNEADTPDNFQSRRPNTSFCFLDIRSPGLGDTAMYLCATSRAELAGGPETQYFGPGTRLLVL.